This T cell receptor (beta chain) was profiled in a study of T-cell memory formation after mild COVID-19. The CDR3 contains 14 residues. CDR1 and CDR2 from the germline V gene are ENHRY and SYGVKD. Germline trimming cut 8 bases from V and 6 bases from J; bases unmatched to any gene: 7. In the case of this clonotype: Antigen: not known.

Each CDR3 protein is one row after TCRdb ran MiXCR on the 5' RACE reads. The repertoire holds more than 75,000 distinct CDR3 sequences, 11% to 15% seen once, with roughly 33% in the top ten. Study-wide results and limits: Pre-infection memory held some responding clones, suggesting pre-existing cross-reactive T cells responded.

Sequencing was carried out using PBMCs or a T cell subset sorted from them (not recorded which). The sequence was collected from an adult woman who had mild COVID-19 (a few samples of this study predate the infection). Cell type and time point are not known. The chain uses TRBV10-3 and TRBJ2-1, with TRBD2 matching 10 bases. CDR3 amino acids: CAISLAGVFNEQFF. The CDR3 region has the DNA TGTGCCATCTCTCTAGCGGGAGTCTTCAATGAGCAGTTCTTC.